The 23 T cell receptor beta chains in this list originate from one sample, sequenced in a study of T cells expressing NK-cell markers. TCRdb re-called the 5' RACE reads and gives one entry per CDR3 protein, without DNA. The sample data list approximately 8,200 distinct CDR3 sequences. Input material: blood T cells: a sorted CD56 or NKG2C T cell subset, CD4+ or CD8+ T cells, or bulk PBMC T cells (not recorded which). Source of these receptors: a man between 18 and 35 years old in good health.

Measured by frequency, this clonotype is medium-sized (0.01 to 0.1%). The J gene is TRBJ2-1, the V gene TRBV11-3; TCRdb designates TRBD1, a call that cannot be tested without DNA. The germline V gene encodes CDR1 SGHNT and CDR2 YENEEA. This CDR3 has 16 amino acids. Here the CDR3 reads CASSSLTGEAYNEQFF.

The CDR3 loop reads CASRGGAYTEAFF. The chain couples TRBV3-1 to TRBJ1-1; the D gene TCRdb calls, TRBD1, cannot be checked with no DNA. Germline V gives CDR1 LGHDT, CDR2 YNNKEL (reference sequence). This CDR3 spans 13 amino acids.

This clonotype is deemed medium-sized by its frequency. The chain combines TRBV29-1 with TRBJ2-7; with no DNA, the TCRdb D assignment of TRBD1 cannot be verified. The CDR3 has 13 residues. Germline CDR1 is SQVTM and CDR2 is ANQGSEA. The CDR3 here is CSALRGRSDEQYF.

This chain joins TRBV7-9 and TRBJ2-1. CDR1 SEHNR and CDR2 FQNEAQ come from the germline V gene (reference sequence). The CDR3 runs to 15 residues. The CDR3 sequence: CASSQGEVVGNEQFF.

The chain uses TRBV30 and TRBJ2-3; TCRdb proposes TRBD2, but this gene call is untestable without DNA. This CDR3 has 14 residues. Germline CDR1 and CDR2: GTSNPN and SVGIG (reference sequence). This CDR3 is CAWKLETSTDTQYF.

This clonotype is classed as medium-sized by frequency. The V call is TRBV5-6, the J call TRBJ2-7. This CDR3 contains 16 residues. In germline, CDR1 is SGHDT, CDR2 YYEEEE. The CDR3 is CASSLDPEPSSYEQYF.

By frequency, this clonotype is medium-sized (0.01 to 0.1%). CDR3 protein: CASSLQGSTDTQYF. V usage is TRBV5-1 and J usage is TRBJ2-3; the TRBD1 assignment by TCRdb is unverifiable without DNA. The germline V gene has CDR1 SGHRS and CDR2 YFSETQ. This CDR3 is 14 amino acids long.

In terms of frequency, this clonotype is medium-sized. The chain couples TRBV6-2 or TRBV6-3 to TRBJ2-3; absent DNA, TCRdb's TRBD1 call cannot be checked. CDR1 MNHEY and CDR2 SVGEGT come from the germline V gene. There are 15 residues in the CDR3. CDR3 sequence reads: CASRTGTGSTDTQYF.

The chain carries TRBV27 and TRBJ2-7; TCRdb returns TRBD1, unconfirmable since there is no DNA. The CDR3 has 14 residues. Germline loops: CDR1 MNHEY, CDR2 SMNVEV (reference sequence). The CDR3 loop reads CASSSGTEVSEQYF.

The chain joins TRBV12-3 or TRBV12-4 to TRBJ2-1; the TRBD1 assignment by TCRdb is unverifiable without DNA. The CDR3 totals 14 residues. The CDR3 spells CASSLGTRTGEQFF.

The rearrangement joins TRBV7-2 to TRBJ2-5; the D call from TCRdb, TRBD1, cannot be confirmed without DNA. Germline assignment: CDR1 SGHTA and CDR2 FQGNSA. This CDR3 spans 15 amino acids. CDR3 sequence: CASSFSAGAGETQYF.

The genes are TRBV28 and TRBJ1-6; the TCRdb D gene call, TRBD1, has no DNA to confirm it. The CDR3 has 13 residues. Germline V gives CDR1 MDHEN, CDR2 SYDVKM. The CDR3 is CASSTRQLSPLHF.

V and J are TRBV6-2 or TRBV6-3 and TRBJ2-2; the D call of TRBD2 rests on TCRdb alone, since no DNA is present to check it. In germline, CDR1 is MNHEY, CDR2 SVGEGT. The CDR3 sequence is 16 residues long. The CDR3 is CASTPGGLAGTGELFF.

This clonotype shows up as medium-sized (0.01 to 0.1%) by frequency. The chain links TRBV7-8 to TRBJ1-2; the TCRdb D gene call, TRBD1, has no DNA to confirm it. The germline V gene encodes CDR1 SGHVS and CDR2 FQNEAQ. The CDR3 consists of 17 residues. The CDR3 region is CASSSHPGTGSPYGYTF.

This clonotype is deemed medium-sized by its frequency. This CDR3 reads CSASKGGNVETQYF. V gene TRBV29-1 combines with J gene TRBJ2-5; TCRdb names TRBD1, which stays unverified in the absence of DNA. Germline V gene sequence: CDR1 SQVTM, CDR2 ANQGSEA. The CDR3 contains 14 residues. Complete variable domain (other parts from reference TRBV29-1 and TRBJ2-5): SAVISQKPSRDICQRGTSLTIQCQVDSQVTMMFWYRQQPGQSLTLIATANQGSEATYESGFVIDKFPISRPNLTFSTLTVSNMSPEDSSIYLCSASKGGNVETQYFGPGTRLLVL.

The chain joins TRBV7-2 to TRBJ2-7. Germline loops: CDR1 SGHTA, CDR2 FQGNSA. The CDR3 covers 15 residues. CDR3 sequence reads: CASSTWTRSSYEQYF. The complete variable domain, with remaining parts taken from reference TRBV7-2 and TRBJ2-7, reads GAGVSQSPSNKVTEKGKDVELRCDPISGHTALYWYRQSLGQGLEFLIYFQGNSAPDKSGLPSDRFSAERTGGSVSTLTIQRTQQEDSAVYLCASSTWTRSSYEQYFGPGTRLTVT.

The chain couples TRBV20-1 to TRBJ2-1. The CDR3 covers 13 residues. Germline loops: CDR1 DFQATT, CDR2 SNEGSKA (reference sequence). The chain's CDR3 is CSASNLEGNEQFF.

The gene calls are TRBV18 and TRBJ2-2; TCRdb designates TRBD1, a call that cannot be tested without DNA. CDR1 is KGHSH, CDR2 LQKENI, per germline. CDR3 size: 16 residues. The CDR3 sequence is CASSPRRGESTGELFF.

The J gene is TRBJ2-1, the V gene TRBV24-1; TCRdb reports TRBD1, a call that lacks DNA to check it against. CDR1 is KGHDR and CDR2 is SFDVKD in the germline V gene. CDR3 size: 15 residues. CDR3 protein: CATSDLGAPWNEQFF.

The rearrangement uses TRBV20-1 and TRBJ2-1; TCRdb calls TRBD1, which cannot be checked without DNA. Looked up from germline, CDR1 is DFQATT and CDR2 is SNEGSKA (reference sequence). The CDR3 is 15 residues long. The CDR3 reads CSAREGTGLNNEQFF.

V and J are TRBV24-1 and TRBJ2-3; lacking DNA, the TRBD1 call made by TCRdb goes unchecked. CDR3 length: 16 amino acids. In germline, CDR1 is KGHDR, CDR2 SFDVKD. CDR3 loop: CATSRDTLSGTDTQYF.

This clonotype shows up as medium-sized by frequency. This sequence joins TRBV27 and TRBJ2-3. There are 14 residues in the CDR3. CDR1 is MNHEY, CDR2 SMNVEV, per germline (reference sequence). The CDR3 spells CASSLWDGTDTQYF.

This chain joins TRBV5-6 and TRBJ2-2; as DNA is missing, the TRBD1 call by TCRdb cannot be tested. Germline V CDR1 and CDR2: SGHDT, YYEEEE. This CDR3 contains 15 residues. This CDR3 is CASSAGTDNTGELFF.